Detailed here is one T cell receptor beta chain. The specificity of this receptor is unknown. No clone much larger than this one lies a single base away; base qualities are absent. In Seattle, one collaborating source enrolled patients while the infection was active and tracked those patients longitudinally over the course of disease. The collaborating institutions used their own protocols to collect whole blood in K2EDTA tubes. For TCRbeta analysis, collaborator samples were shipped as frozen whole blood, as isolated PBMCs, or as DNA extracted from either sample type. This record comes from a study of blood T cell repertoires in COVID-19 (dated by TCRdb to 2018 to 2021). Regarding the complete study: Samples from collaborators originated in the United States, Italy and Spain and spanned both the acute and convalescent phases of COVID-19. The repertoires were released in a freely available public database meant as a resource for research on the immune response to SARS-CoV-2. The sample metadata nearly always contained a de-identified subject ID, COVID-19 status, age in years and sex. Where available, HLA class I and class II types were taken from metadata supplied by the sample provider and were not determined by assay-based typing. Deeply sampled blood TCRbeta repertoires from subjects exposed to, actively infected with, or recovered from COVID-19 were included in the dataset. The material from the prospective study consisted of cDNA or gDNA derived from T cells, B-cell-depleted T cells, or PBMCs. Samples were obtained from the ongoing ImmuneRACE study (first 160 participants) and from 1,000 to 1,500 subjects provided by 6 global collaborators. Study-wide conclusions, independent of this receptor: The amount of clinical and demographic metadata varied by source and participant and was provided uncurated.

V and J are trimmed by 3 bases and 2 bases, and the gene matches miss 8 bases of the junction. The germline V gene (reference sequence) yields LNHDA for CDR1 and SQIVND for CDR2. Spanning cysteine to phenylalanine, the CDR3 consists of 16 amino acids. Just the 48-base CDR3 DNA is kept, in frame starting at base 1. TCRbeta CDR3 regions were amplified from genomic DNA by means of the immunoSEQ Assay, a bias-controlled multiplex PCR. As for the authors' bioinformatics: Nucleated cell counts per sample were estimated from amplification of reference gene primers within the assay. To quantify the absolute abundance of each unique TCRbeta CDR3 rearrangement, sequence reads were collapsed and filtered. For each sample, productive Simpson clonality was calculated by taking the square root of Simpson's diversity index across productive rearrangements. TCRdb mirrors the immuneACCESS table, restricted to in-frame sequences. Some clones are absent from its copies; in checked studies, under half trace to an unresolved V gene, and the reason for the others is unknown. V and J calls and clone size are given by that table; D and trimming were obtained from the DNA. The sample contains around 130,000 clones, roughly nine tenths of them found a single time. 4.6% of the sample lies in the top ten.

The chain couples TRBV19 to TRBJ2-3; 7 bases in the middle match TRBD2. Sequenced input: peripheral blood. The receptor was isolated from a man in his 60s with COVID-19, enrolled during active disease. The encoded CDR3 is CASSIGAGASTDTQYF. The sequenced DNA: TGTGCCAGTAGTATCGGGGCGGGAGCATCCACAGATACGCAGTATTTT.